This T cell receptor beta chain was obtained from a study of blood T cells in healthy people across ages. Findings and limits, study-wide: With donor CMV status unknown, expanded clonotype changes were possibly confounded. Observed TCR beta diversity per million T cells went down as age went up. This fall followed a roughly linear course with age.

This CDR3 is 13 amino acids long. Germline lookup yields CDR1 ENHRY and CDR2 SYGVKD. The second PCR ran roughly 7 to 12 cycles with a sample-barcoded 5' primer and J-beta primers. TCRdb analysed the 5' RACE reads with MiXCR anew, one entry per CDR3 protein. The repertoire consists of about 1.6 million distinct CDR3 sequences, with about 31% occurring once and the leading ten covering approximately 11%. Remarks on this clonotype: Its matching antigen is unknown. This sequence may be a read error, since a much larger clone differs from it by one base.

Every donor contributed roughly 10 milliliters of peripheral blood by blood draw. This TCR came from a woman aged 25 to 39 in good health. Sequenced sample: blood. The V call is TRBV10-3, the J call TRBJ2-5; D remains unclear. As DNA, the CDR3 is TGTGCCACCAGTGAGTCGAACCGAGAGACCCAGTACTTC. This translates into CATSESNRETQYF.